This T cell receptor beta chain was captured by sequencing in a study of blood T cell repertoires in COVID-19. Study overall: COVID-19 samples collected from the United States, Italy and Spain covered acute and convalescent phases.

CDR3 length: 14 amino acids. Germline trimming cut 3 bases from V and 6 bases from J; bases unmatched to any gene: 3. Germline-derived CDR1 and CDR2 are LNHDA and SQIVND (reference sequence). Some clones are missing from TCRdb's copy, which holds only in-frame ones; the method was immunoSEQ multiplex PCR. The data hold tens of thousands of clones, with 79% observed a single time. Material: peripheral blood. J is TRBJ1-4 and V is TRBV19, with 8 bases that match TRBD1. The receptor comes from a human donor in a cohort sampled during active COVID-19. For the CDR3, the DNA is TGTGCCAGTAGTATGGGACAGGCAGATGAAAAACTGTTTTTT. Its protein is CASSMGQADEKLFF.